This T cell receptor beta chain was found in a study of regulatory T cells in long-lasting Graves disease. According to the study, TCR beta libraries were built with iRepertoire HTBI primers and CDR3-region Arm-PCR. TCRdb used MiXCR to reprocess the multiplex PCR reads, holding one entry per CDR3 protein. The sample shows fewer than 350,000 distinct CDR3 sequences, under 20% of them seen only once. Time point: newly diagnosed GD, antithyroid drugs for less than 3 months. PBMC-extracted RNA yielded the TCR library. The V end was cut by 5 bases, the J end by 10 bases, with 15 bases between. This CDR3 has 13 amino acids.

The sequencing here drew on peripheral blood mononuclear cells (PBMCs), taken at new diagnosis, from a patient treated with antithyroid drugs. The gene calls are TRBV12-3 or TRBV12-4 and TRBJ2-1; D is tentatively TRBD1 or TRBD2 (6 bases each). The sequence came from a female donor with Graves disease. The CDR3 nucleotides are TGTGCCAGCAGTCCCGGGGGCAGGGCCGAGCAGTTCTTC. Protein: CASSPGGRAEQFF.